These T cell receptor beta chains were read from a single sample in a study of OX40 agonist ivuxolimab in advanced cancers. TCRdb's copy holds only in-frame clones and misses some; the assay was immunoSEQ multiplex PCR. Of tens of thousands of clones in the sample, about 72% were seen once. The starting material was CD4+ or CD8+ T cells sorted from blood, obtained in a trial of the OX40 agonist ivuxolimab. All receptors come from an adult with an advanced solid tumor such as melanoma, head and neck, liver or kidney cancer. CDR3s include the opening cysteine and the closing phenylalanine or tryptophan. D genes are given only for firm matches. Not all rows give a size; the values are once, few, many and, for expanded clones, a class.

j_gene: TRBJ1-5; v_gene: TRBV18; d_gene: NA; abundance: NA; CDR3nt: TGTGCCAGCTCAGTAGCGACAGGCGATAGCAATCAGCCCCAGCATTTT; CDR3aa: CASSVATGDSNQPQHF
j_gene: TRBJ2-2; v_gene: TRBV5-4; d_gene: NA; abundance: NA; CDR3nt: TGTGCCAGCAGCCGGGCGACTACCAACGGGGAGCTGTTTTTT; CDR3aa: CASSRATTNGELFF
j_gene: TRBJ1-5; v_gene: TRBV7-9; d_gene: NA; abundance: NA; CDR3nt: TGTGCCAGCAGCTTAGGAGGGTACAATCAGCCCCAGCATTTT; CDR3aa: CASSLGGYNQPQHF
j_gene: TRBJ2-7; v_gene: TRBV6-1; d_gene: NA; abundance: NA; CDR3nt: TGTGCCAGCAGTGCGTACACCCTTGGCTTTTCCTACGAGCAGTACTTC; CDR3aa: CASSAYTLGFSYEQYF
j_gene: TRBJ2-1; v_gene: TRBV10-3; d_gene: NA; abundance: NA; CDR3nt: TGTGCCATCCCTGGGGGGGAGCGGGACAACCCAAGGGATGAGCAGTTCTTC; CDR3aa: CAIPGGERDNPRDEQFF
j_gene: TRBJ1-2; v_gene: TRBV6-6; d_gene: TRBD1; abundance: NA; CDR3nt: TGTGCCAGCAGTTCTCAGGGGGCGAGTTTTGGCTACACCTTC; CDR3aa: CASSSQGASFGYTF
j_gene: TRBJ1-1; v_gene: TRBV4-1; d_gene: TRBD1; abundance: once; CDR3nt: TGCGCCAGCAGCCAAGATAAGTGGGGACAGGGGAAGAACACTGAAGCTTTCTTT; CDR3aa: CASSQDKWGQGKNTEAFF
j_gene: TRBJ2-7; v_gene: TRBV27; d_gene: TRBD2; abundance: NA; CDR3nt: TGTGCCAGCAGCCCTCTTGGACTAGCTAATCCCTACGAGCAGTACTTC; CDR3aa: CASSPLGLANPYEQYF
j_gene: TRBJ2-7; v_gene: TRBV2; d_gene: NA; abundance: NA; CDR3nt: TGTGCCAGCAGTGAACAGGGTGGCGAGCAGTACTTC; CDR3aa: CASSEQGGEQYF
j_gene: TRBJ2-7; v_gene: TRBV28; d_gene: NA; abundance: NA; CDR3nt: TGTGCCAGCAGTTTAGTCTCCCCCTACGAGCAGTACTTC; CDR3aa: CASSLVSPYEQYF
j_gene: TRBJ2-2; v_gene: TRBV29-1; d_gene: NA; abundance: NA; CDR3nt: TGCAGCGTTACCGACACCGGGGAGCTGTTTTTT; CDR3aa: CSVTDTGELFF
j_gene: TRBJ2-3; v_gene: TRBV10-2; d_gene: TRBD2; abundance: NA; CDR3nt: TGCGCCAGCCGGGGGGCAGATACGCAGTATTTT; CDR3aa: CASRGADTQYF
j_gene: TRBJ2-7; v_gene: TRBV5-3; d_gene: TRBD1; abundance: NA; CDR3nt: TGTGCCAGAAGCAGGGGACAGGGAGCCTACGAGCAGTACTTC; CDR3aa: CARSRGQGAYEQYF
j_gene: TRBJ2-7; v_gene: TRBV18; d_gene: NA; abundance: NA; CDR3nt: TGTGCCAGCTCACCTCAGGGAACCCCCTACGAGCAGTACTTC; CDR3aa: CASSPQGTPYEQYF
j_gene: TRBJ2-7; v_gene: TRBV19; d_gene: NA; abundance: NA; CDR3nt: TGTGCCAGTAGTATAGGGTTTGGGTACTACGAGCAGTACTTC; CDR3aa: CASSIGFGYYEQYF
j_gene: TRBJ1-6; v_gene: TRBV4-3; d_gene: NA; abundance: NA; CDR3nt: TGCGCCAGCAGCCAAGATATGGGGGGGGCAGGTGCTTCTTCACCCCTCCACTTT; CDR3aa: CASSQDMGGAGASSPLHF
j_gene: TRBJ2-7; v_gene: TRBV27; d_gene: NA; abundance: once; CDR3nt: TGTGCCAGCAGCGCCCCGACAGACCCCTACGAGCAGTACTTC; CDR3aa: CASSAPTDPYEQYF
j_gene: TRBJ1-3; v_gene: TRBV13; d_gene: NA; abundance: NA; CDR3nt: TGTGCCAGCAGCCCGGTGGGAGGAACCATATATTTT; CDR3aa: CASSPVGGTIYF
j_gene: TRBJ2-2; v_gene: TRBV27; d_gene: TRBD1; abundance: NA; CDR3nt: TGTGCCAGCAATCCTCACCCACTCAGGGGGACCGGGGAGCTGTTTTTT; CDR3aa: CASNPHPLRGTGELFF
j_gene: TRBJ1-1; v_gene: TRBV5-5; d_gene: TRBD1; abundance: NA; CDR3nt: TGTGCCAGCAGCTTGGGTCACAGGGGGAACACTGAAGCTTTCTTT; CDR3aa: CASSLGHRGNTEAFF
j_gene: TRBJ2-7; v_gene: TRBV11-2; d_gene: TRBD1; abundance: NA; CDR3nt: TGTGCCGGCAGCTTAGGGCCCAGGGGGCCCTACGAGCAGTACTTC; CDR3aa: CAGSLGPRGPYEQYF